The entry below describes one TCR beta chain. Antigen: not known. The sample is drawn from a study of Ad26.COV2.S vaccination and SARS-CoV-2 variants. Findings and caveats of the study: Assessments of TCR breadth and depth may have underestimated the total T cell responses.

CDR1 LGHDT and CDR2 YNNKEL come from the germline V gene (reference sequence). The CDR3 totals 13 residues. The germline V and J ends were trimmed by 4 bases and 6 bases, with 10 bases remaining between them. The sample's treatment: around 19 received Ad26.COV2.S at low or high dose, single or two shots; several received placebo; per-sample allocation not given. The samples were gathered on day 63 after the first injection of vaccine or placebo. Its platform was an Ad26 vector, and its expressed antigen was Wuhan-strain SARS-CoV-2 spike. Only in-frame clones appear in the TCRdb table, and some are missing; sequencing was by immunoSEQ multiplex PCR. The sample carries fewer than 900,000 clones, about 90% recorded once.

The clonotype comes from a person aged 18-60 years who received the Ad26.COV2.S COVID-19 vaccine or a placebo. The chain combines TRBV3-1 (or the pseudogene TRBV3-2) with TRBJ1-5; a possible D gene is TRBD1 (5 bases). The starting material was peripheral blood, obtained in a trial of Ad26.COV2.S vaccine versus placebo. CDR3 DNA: TGTGCCAGCAGCCCGGAAGGGGTTCAGCCCCAGCATTTT. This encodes CASSPEGVQPQHF.